Described below is a single TCR beta chain sequence and its context. The target antigen is unknown. The source of the sample is a study of cytomegalovirus exposure and HLA in healthy donors. Study results and caveats: In an earlier analysis, productive rearrangement rates for most beta V segments clustered near 87% or 30%.

Germline CDR1 reads LNHDA; CDR2 reads SQIVND (reference sequence). The length of the CDR3 is 13 residues. Trimming pared 3 bases from V and 10 bases from J, leaving 10 bases between. PCR amplification relied on 60 Vbeta primers (plus 13 Jbeta primers). Clones were read by immunoSEQ multiplex PCR, and TCRdb kept only the in-frame ones, dropping some. Among 100,000 to 150,000 clones listed, under 90% were seen once. Healthy bone marrow donors supplied every sample. The receptor was derived from a woman in her thirties or forties in good health and CMV-seropositive. This chain links TRBV19 with TRBJ1-6; D is uncertain. Sequencing was done on a sample of PBMCs. The CDR3 DNA reads as TGTGCCAGTAGTATTCGGGATTCATCACCCCTCCACTTT. Translation gives CASSIRDSSPLHF.